These 4 T cell receptor beta chains were all obtained from the same sample, sequenced in a study of shared clonotypes between healthy human individuals. Profiled with immunoSEQ multiplex PCR; TCRdb holds only in-frame clones, not every one. The sample lists around 640,000 clones; about 95% were seen once. It was CD45RO-negative cells, positively selected for CCR7, that made up naive CD8 cells, with terminally differentiated effector memory CD45RA+ cells excluded. The source material was naive CD8+ T cells sorted from blood. The receptors here all came from a woman in her twenties or thirties in good health.

The genes are TRBV28 and TRBJ1-1; D is undetermined. CDR1 is MDHEN and CDR2 is SYDVKM in the germline V gene. The CDR3 contains 14 residues. V gave up 2 bases and J gave up 0 bases, with 7 bases separating them. The CDR3: CASSLRVVNTEAFF. The CDR3 region has the DNA TGTGCCAGCAGTTTAAGAGTAGTGAACACTGAAGCTTTCTTT.

J is TRBJ2-3 and V is TRBV7-8; tentative D call: TRBD2 (5 bases). Looked up from germline, CDR1 is SGHVS and CDR2 is FQNEAQ. V dropped 7 bases and J dropped 0 bases, with 11 bases sitting between them. The CDR3 contains 14 residues. DNA for the CDR3: TGTGCCAGCAACCAGGAGGAGAGCACAGATACGCAGTATTTT. Its translation is CASNQEESTDTQYF.

In the case of this clone: This CDR3 is also generated by other DNA sequences in the sample. The CDR3 region has the DNA TGTGCCAGCAGTTACTCAGGCATTTCCTACGAGCAGTACTTC. The encoded protein is CASSYSGISYEQYF. The chain is built from TRBV6-5 and TRBJ2-7; D call uncertain. V was clipped by 0 bases and J by 1 base, with 7 bases between them. The CDR3 loop spans 14 amino acids. Germline-derived CDR1 and CDR2 are MNHEY and SVGAGI.

This rearrangement joins TRBV29-1 to TRBJ2-1; TRBD2 is a possible D gene (5 bases). CDR1 and CDR2 (germline): SQVTM, ANQGSEA. CDR3 length: 12 residues. The V end was cut by 1 base, the J end by 9 bases, with 10 bases between. CDR3 DNA sequence: TGCAGCGTTGAAGGTCTAGCACTTGAGCAGTTCTTC. This translates into CSVEGLALEQFF.